The sequence of this T cell receptor (beta chain) was determined in a study of cytomegalovirus exposure and HLA in healthy donors. Study-wide background: Among the roughly 400 genotyped donors, about 81% were placed in the Caucasian-associated ancestry cluster.

Worth noting for this clone: Its specificity is unknown.

Broader study findings: Common viral pathogens seemed, in a later analysis, to connect with several of the most significant clusters.

13 Jbeta primers and 60 Vbeta primers were used for the PCR. TCRdb's copy holds only in-frame clones and misses some; the assay was immunoSEQ multiplex PCR. Of about 160,000 clones in the sample, around 76% are singletons; the top ten hold 1.5%. The CDR3 has 15 amino acids. Germline CDR1 SEHNR, CDR2 FQNEAQ (reference sequence). Trimming took 2 bases from V and 6 from J, leaving 13 bases between them. The chain uses TRBV7-9 and TRBJ2-2, with D perhaps TRBD1 (5 bases). This receptor was obtained from a girl aged 5-17 years in good health and CMV-seropositive. Sequencing used PBMCs. CDR3 nucleotide sequence: TGTGCCAGCAGCTTAACAGGCGGAGAGGCCGGGGAGCTGTTTTTT. Translated, it gives CASSLTGGEAGELFF.